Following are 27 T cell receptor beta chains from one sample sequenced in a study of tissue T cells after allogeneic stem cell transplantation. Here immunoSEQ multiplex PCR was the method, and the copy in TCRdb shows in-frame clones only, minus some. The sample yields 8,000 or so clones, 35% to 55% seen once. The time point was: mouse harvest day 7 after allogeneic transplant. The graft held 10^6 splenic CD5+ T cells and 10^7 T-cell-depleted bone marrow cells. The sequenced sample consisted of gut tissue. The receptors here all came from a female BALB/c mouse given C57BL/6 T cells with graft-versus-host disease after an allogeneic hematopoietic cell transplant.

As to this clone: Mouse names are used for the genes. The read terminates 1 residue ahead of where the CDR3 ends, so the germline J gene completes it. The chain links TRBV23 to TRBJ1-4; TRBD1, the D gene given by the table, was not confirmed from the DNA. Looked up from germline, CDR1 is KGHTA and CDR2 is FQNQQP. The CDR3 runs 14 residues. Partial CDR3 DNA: TGCTCCAGCACCGGGACAGGGGTCGCCGAAAGATTATTT. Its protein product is CSSTGTGVAERLF. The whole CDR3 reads CSSTGTGVAERLFF.

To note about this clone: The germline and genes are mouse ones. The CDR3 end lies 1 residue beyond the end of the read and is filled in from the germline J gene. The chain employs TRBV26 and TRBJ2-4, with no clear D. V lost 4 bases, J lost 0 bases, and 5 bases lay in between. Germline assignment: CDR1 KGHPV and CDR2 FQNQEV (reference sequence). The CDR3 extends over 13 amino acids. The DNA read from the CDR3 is TGTGCCAGCAGTCACAGTAGTCAAAACACCTTGTAC. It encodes CASSHSSQNTLY. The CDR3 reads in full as CASSHSSQNTLYF.

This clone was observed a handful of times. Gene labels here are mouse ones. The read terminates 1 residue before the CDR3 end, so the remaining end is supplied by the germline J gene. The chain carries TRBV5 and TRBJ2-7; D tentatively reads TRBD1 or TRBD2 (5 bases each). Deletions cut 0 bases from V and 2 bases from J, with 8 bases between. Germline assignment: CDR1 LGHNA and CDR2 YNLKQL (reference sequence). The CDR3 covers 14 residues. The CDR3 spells CASSQDPGAYEQYF. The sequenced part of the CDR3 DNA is TGTGCCAGCAGCCAAGATCCGGGGGCCTATGAACAGTAC.

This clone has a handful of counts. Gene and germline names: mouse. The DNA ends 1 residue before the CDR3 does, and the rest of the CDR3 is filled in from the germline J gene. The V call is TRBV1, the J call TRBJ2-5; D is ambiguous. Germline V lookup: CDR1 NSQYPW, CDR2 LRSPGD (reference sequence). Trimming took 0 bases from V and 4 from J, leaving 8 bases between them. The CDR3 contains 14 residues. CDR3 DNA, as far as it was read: TGCACCTGCAGTGCAGATCAACAGAAAGACACCCAGTAC. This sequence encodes CTCSADQQKDTQY. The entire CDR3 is CTCSADQQKDTQYF.

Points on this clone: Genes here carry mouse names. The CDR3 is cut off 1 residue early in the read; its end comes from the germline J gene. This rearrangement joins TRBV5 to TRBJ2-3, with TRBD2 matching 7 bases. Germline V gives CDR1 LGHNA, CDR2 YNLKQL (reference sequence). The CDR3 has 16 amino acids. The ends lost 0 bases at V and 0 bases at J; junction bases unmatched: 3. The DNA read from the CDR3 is TGTGCCAGCAGCCAAGAGGGGGGGACTAGTGCAGAAACGCTGTAT. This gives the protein CASSQEGGTSAETLY. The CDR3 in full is CASSQEGGTSAETLYF.

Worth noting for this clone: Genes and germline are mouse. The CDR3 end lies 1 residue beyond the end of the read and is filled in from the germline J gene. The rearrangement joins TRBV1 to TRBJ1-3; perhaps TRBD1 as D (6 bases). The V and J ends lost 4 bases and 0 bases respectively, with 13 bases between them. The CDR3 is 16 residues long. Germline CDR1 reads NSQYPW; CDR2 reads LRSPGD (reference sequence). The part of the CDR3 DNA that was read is TGCACCTGCAGTGGCCGGGACAACAATTCTGGAAATACGCTCTAT. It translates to CTCSGRDNNSGNTLY. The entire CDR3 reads CTCSGRDNNSGNTLYF.

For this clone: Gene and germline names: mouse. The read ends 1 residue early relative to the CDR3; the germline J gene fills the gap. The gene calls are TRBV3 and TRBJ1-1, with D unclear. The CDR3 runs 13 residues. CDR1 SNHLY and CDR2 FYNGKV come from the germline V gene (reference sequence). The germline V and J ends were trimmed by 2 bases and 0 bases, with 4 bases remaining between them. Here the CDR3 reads CASSLTANTEVFF. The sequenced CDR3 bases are TGTGCCAGCAGCTTAACAGCAAACACAGAAGTCTTC. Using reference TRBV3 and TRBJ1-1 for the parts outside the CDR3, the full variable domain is GPKVLQIPSHQIIDMGQMVTLNCDPVSNHLYFYWYKQILGQQMEFLVNFYNGKVMEKSKLFKDQFSVERPDGSYFTLKIQPTALEDSAVYFCASSLTANTEVFFGKGTRLTVV.

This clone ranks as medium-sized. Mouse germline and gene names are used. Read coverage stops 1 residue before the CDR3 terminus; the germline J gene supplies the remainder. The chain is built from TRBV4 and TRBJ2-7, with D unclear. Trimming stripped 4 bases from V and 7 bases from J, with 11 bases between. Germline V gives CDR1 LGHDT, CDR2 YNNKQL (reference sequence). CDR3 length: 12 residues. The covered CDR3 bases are TGTGCCAGCAGCTCCGACGCCCTGGAACAGTAC. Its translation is CASSSDALEQY. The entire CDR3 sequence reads CASSSDALEQYF.

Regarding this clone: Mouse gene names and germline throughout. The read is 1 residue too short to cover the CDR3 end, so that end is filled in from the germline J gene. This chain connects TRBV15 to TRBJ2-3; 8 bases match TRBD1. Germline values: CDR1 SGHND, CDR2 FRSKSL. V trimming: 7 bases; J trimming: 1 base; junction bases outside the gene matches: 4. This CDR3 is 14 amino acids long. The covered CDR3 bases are TGTGCCAGCATCCAGGGGGCTGGTGCAGAAACGCTGTAT. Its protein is CASIQGAGAETLY. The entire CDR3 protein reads CASIQGAGAETLYF.

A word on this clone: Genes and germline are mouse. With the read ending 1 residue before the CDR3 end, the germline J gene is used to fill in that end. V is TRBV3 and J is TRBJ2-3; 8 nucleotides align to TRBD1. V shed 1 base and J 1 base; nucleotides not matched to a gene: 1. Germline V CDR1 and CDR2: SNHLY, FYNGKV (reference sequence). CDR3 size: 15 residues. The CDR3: CASSLDRGGAETLYF. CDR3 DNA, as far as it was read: TGTGCCAGCAGCTTAGACAGGGGGGGTGCAGAAACGCTGTAT.

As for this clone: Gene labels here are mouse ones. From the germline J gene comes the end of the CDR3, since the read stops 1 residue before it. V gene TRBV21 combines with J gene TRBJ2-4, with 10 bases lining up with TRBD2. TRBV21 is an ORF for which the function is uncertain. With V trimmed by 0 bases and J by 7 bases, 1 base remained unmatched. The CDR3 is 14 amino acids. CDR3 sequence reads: CASSQSWGGDTLYF. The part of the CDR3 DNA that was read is TGTGCTAGCAGTCAATCCTGGGGGGGCGACACCTTGTAC.

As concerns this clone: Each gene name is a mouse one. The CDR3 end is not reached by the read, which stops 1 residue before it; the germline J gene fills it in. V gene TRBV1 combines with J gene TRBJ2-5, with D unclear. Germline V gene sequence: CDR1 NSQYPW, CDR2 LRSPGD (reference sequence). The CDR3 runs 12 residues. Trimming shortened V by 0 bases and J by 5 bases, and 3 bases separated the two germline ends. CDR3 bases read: TGCACCTGCAGTGCAGATAGAGACACCCAGTAC. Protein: CTCSADRDTQY. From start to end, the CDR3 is CTCSADRDTQYF.

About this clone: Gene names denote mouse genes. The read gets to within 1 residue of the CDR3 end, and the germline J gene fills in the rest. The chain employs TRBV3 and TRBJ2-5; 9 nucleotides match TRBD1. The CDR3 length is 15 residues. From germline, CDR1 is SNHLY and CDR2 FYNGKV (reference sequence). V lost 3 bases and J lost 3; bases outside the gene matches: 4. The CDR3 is CASSLDRGRQDTQYF. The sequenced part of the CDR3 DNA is TGTGCCAGCAGCTTGGACAGGGGAAGGCAAGACACCCAGTAC.

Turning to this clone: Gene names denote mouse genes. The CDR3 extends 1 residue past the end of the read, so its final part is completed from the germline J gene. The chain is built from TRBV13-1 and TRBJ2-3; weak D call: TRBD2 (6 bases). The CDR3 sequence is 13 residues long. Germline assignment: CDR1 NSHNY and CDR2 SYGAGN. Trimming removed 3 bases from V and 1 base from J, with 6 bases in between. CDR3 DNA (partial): TGTGCCAGCAGTGGGGGGGGTGCAGAAACGCTGTAT. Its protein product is CASSGGGAETLY. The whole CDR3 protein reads CASSGGGAETLYF.

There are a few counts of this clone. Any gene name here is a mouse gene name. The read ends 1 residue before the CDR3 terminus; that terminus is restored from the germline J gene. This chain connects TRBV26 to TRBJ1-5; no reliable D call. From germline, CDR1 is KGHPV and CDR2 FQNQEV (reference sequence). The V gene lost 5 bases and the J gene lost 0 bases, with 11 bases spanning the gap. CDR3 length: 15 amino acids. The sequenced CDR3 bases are TGTGCCAGCAGTGGTTCGACAAATAACAACCAGGCTCCGCTT. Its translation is CASSGSTNNNQAPL. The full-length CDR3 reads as CASSGSTNNNQAPLF.

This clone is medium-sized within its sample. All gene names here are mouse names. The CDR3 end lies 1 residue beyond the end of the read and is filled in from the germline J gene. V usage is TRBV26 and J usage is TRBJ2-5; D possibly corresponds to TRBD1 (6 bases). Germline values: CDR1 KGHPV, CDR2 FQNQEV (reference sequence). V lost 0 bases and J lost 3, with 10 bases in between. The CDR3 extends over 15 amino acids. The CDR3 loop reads CASSLSRTVQDTQYF. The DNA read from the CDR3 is TGTGCCAGCAGTCTGTCCCGGACAGTACAAGACACCCAGTAC.

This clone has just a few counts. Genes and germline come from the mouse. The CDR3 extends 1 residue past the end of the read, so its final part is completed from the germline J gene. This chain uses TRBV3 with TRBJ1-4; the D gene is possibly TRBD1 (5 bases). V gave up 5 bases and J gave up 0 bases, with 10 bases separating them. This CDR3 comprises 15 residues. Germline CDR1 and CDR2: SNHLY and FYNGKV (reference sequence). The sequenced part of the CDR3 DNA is TGTGCCAGCAGCCCCCGACAGTTTTCCAACGAAAGATTATTT. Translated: CASSPRQFSNERLF. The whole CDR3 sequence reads CASSPRQFSNERLFF. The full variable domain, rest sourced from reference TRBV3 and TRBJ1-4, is GPKVLQIPSHQIIDMGQMVTLNCDPVSNHLYFYWYKQILGQQMEFLVNFYNGKVMEKSKLFKDQFSVERPDGSYFTLKIQPTALEDSAVYFCASSPRQFSNERLFFGHGTKLSVL.

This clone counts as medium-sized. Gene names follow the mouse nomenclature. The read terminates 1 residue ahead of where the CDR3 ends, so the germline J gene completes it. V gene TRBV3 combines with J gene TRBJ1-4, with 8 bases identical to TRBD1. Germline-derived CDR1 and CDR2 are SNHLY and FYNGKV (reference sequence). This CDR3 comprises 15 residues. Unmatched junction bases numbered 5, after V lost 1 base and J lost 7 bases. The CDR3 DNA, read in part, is TGTGCCAGCAGCTTAGAAGGCAGGGGGCCCGAAAGATTATTT. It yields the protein CASSLEGRGPERLF. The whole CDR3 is CASSLEGRGPERLFF.

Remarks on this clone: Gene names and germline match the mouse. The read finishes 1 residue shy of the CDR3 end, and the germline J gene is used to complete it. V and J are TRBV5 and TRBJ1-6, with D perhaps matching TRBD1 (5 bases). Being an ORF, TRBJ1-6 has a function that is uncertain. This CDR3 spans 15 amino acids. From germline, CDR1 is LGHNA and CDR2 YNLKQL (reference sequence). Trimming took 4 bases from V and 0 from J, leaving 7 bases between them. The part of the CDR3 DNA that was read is TGTGCCAGCAGCCCAGGGTATTCCTATAATTCGCCCCTCTAC. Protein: CASSPGYSYNSPLY. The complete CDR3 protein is CASSPGYSYNSPLYF.

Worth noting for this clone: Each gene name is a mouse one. The CDR3 loop is CASSLSRGNTLYF. The covered CDR3 bases are TGTGCCAGCAGTCTGTCAAGGGGGAACACCTTGTAC. V gene TRBV26 combines with J gene TRBJ2-4, with D tentatively TRBD1 (6 bases). The read ends 1 residue before the CDR3 terminus; that terminus is restored from the germline J gene. This CDR3 spans 13 amino acids. The germline V gene encodes CDR1 KGHPV and CDR2 FQNQEV (reference sequence). The ends were cut back, 0 bases at V and 6 bases at J, with 7 bases in the middle.

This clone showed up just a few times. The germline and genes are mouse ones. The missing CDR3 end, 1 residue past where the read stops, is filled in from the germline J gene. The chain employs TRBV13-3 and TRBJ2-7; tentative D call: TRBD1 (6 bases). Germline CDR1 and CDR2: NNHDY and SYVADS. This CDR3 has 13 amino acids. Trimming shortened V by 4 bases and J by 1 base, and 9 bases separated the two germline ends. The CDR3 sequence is CASSPGTSYEQYF. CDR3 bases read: TGTGCCAGCAGTCCCGGGACATCCTATGAACAGTAC.

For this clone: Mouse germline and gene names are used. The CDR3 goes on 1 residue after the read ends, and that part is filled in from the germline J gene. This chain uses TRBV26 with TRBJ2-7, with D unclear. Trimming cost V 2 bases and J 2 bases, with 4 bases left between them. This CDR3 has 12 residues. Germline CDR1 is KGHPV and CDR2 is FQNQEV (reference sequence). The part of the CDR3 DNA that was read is TGTGCCAGCAGTCTGCCCACCTATGAACAGTAC. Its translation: CASSLPTYEQY. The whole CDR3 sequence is CASSLPTYEQYF.

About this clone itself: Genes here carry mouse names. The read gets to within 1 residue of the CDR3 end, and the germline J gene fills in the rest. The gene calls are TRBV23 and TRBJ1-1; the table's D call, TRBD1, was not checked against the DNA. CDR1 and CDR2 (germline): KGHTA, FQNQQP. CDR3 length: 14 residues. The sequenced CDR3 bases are TGCTCCAGCAGAGGGACAGGGGGAAACACAGAAGTCTTC. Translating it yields CSSRGTGGNTEVF. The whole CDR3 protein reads CSSRGTGGNTEVFF.

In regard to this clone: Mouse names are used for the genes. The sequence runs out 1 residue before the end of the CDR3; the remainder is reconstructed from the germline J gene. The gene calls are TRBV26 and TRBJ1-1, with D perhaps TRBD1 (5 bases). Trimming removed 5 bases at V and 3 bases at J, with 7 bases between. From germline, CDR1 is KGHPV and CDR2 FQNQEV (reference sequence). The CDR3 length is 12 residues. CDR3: CASSRQYTEVFF. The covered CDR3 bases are TGTGCCAGCAGTAGACAGTACACAGAAGTCTTC.

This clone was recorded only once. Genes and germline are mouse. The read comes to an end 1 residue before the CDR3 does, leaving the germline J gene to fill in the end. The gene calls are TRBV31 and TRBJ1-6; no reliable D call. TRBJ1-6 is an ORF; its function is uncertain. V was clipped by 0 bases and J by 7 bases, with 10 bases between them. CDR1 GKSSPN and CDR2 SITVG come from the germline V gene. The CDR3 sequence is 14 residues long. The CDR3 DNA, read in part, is TGTGCCTGGAGTCTTGGCGGGCAAAATTCGCCCCTCTAC. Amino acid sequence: CAWSLGGQNSPLY. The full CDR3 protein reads CAWSLGGQNSPLYF.

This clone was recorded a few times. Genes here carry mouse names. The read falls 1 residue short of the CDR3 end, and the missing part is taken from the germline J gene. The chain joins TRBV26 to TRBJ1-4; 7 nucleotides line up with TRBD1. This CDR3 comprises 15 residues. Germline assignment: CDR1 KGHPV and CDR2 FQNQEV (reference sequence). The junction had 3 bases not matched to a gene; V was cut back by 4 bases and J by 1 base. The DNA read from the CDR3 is TGTGCCAGCAGTCAAGACAGGGCTTCCAACGAAAGATTATTT. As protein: CASSQDRASNERLF. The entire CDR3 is CASSQDRASNERLFF.

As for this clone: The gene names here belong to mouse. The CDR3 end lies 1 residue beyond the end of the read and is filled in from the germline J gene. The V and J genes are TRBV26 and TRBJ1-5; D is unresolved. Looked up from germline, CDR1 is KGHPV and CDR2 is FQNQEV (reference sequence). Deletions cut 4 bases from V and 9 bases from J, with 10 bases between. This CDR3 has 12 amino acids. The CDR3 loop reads CASSPPEGAPLF. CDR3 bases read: TGTGCCAGCAGTCCTCCGGAGGGGGCTCCGCTT.